This TCR beta chain came from a study of T cells after yellow fever vaccination. TCRdb reprocessed the 5' RACE reads with MiXCR, giving one entry per CDR3 protein. The data show about 360,000 distinct CDR3 sequences, with 6.2% seen just once and approximately 15% held by the top ten. There are a few counts of this clonotype. The J segment lost 7 bases and the V segment lost 3 bases, leaving 3 bases of the junction unmatched. Germline CDR1 and CDR2: GTSNPN and SVGIG (reference sequence). The CDR3 has 12 residues. This TCR was recovered from a man younger than 40 who received the YFV17D yellow fever vaccine. The gene calls are TRBV30 and TRBJ1-2; 9 positions agree with TRBD1. The source material was PBMCs, sampled 5 days after the yellow fever booster vaccination. The CDR3, as DNA: TGTGCCTGGAGCGGACAGGGGTCTGGCTACACCTTC. As protein: CAWSGQGSGYTF. Full variable domain (outside the CDR3, taken from reference TRBV30 and TRBJ1-2): SQTIHQWPATLVQPVGSPLSLECTVEGTSNPNLYWYRQAAGRGLQLLFYSVGIGQISSEVPQNLSASRPQDRQFILSSKKLLLSDSGFYLCAWSGQGSGYTFGSGTRLTVV.